A single sample is the source of the 10 T cell receptor beta chains below, sequenced in a study of human T cells and chemical hapten exposure. As to time point: patch test 3, about 24 weeks after DPC sensitization. Treatment here: therapeutic diphenylcyclopropenone sensitization with weekly scalp DPC. One entry per CDR3 protein results from TCRdb running MiXCR on the RACE reads. Of about 82,000 distinct CDR3 sequences listed, 10% to 15% were seen once; the top ten hold approximately 5.2%. The source was whole blood, collected in connection with sensitization to the hapten diphenylcyclopropenone (DPC). These receptors originate from a woman aged 45-65 years with alopecia areata. Some clones in this sample may be carry-over from other donors' samples.

The rearrangement links TRBV20-1 to TRBJ1-5; D remains ambiguous. This CDR3 has 14 residues. Germline V gene sequence: CDR1 DFQATT, CDR2 SNEGSKA (reference sequence). V lost 3 bases and J lost 2, with 11 bases in between. CDR3 protein: CSASPGWGNQPQHF. The CDR3 coding sequence is TGCAGTGCTAGTCCGGGATGGGGCAATCAGCCCCAGCATTTT.

The rearrangement joins TRBV18 to TRBJ1-1; D is uncertain. Germline V gene lookup returns CDR1 KGHSH and CDR2 LQKENI. V lost 3 bases and J 1 base, leaving 6 bases between the germline ends. This CDR3 is built from 13 residues. The CDR3 spells CASSPKQNTEAFF. CDR3 DNA sequence: TGTGCCAGCTCACCTAAACAGAACACTGAAGCTTTCTTT.

Many counts were recorded for this clonotype. The chain couples TRBV24-1 to TRBJ1-5; D ambiguous. CDR3 length: 17 amino acids. Looked up from germline, CDR1 is KGHDR and CDR2 is SFDVKD. V was pared by 0 bases and J by 0 bases, with 11 bases between. The CDR3 DNA follows: TGTGCCACCAGTGATTTGGAACAGTTTGATAGCAATCAGCCCCAGCATTTT. It codes for CATSDLEQFDSNQPQHF.

This clonotype was seen repeatedly, ten times or more. V and J are TRBV11-2 and TRBJ2-2, with 8 bases that match TRBD1. The CDR3 totals 15 residues. Unmatched junction bases numbered 2, after V lost 4 bases and J lost 1 base. Germline CDR1 reads SGHAT; CDR2 reads FQNNGV. CDR3 nucleotides: TGTGCCAGCAGCTCCGGACAGGGGAACACCGGGGAGCTGTTTTTT. This encodes CASSSGQGNTGELFF. Filled out from reference TRBV11-2 and TRBJ2-2, the complete variable domain reads EAGVAQSPRYKIIEKRQSVAFWCNPISGHATLYWYQQILGQGPKLLIQFQNNGVVDDSQLPKDRFSAERLKGVDSTLKIQPAKLEDSAVYLCASSSGQGNTGELFFGEGSRLTVL.

This clonotype was detected many times. The chain uses TRBV12-3 or TRBV12-4 and TRBJ2-7; D not certain. V lost 7 bases to trimming and J lost 1 base, with 14 bases between them. The CDR3 runs to 14 residues. The CDR3 DNA reads as TGTGCCAGCACCCTAACGACCGATTCCTACGAGCAGTACTTC. Its translation: CASTLTTDSYEQYF.

This clonotype was observed at least ten times. The chain has TRBV6-1 and TRBJ1-1; TRBD1 matches at 8 bases. The V and J ends lost 6 bases and 2 bases, in that order; junction bases with no gene match: 5. The CDR3 runs 14 residues. CDR1 is MNHNS and CDR2 is SASEGT in the germline V gene. The CDR3 DNA reads as TGTGCCAGCAGCTCCGGGACAGGCAACACTGAAGCTTTCTTT. It codes for CASSSGTGNTEAFF.

V usage is TRBV29-1 and J usage is TRBJ2-5; D perhaps matches TRBD1 (6 bases). This CDR3 is built from 14 residues. The germline V gene has CDR1 SQVTM and CDR2 ANQGSEA. The V end was cut by 4 bases, the J end by 3 bases, with 15 bases between. CDR3: CSVVRGQTEETQYF. The CDR3 DNA reads as TGCAGCGTTGTTCGAGGACAGACCGAAGAGACCCAGTACTTC.

This clonotype appeared many times. The chain uses TRBV29-1 and TRBJ2-5; D tentatively fits TRBD1 or TRBD2 (7 bases each). This CDR3 contains 13 residues. The germline V gene encodes CDR1 SQVTM and CDR2 ANQGSEA. Trimming left V 4 bases short and J 5 bases short, with 14 bases between. The DNA of the CDR3 is TGCAGCGTTGTCCGACAGGGAGGGGAGACCCAGTACTTC. Translating it yields CSVVRQGGETQYF.

This clonotype was seen many times. In DNA, the CDR3 is TGTGCCTGGACCAGGGACGTCGGGGAGCTGTTTTTT. It translates to CAWTRDVGELFF. The chain joins TRBV30 to TRBJ2-2; D is possibly TRBD1 or TRBD2 (5 bases each). Trimming stripped 4 bases from V and 7 bases from J, with 10 bases between. The CDR3 loop spans 12 amino acids. Germline CDR1 GTSNPN, CDR2 SVGIG (reference sequence).

This clonotype was seen many times. This chain connects TRBV13 to TRBJ1-4; D perhaps matches TRBD1 (5 bases). V shed 4 bases and J shed 8 bases, with 14 bases lying between them. Germline V gives CDR1 PRHDT, CDR2 FYEKMQ (reference sequence). The CDR3 covers 14 residues. The CDR3 protein is CASSYAGTGEKLFF. In DNA form, the CDR3 reads TGTGCCAGCAGCTATGCCGGGACGGGCGAAAAACTGTTTTTT.